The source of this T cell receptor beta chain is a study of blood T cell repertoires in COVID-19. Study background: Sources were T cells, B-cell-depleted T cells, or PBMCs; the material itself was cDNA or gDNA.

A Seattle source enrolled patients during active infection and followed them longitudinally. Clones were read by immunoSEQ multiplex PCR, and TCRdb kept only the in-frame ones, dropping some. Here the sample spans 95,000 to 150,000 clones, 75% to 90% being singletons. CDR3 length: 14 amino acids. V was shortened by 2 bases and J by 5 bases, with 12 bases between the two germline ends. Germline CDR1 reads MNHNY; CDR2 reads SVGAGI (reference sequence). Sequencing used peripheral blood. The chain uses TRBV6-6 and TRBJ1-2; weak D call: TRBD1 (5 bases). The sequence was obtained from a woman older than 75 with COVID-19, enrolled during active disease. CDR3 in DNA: TGTGCCAGCAGTTACCAGGGTTCAAAATATGGCTACACCTTC. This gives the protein CASSYQGSKYGYTF.